The present T cell receptor (beta chain) was sequenced within a study of identical twins. The CDR3 contains 15 residues. Trimming left V 6 bases short and J 1 base short, with 14 bases between. From germline, CDR1 is SNHLY and CDR2 FYNNEI. All of the donors were Caucasians in good health. A universal primer binding site was introduced by template switching. The final cDNA contained unique molecular identifiers. MiXCR, applied by TCRdb to the 5' RACE reads, yields one record per CDR3 protein. This table holds around 100,000 distinct CDR3 sequences, 5.9% found once. This TCR derives from a woman between 50 and 59 years old in good health. The V call is TRBV2, the J call TRBJ2-3; D call uncertain. Input material: memory T cells sorted from blood. CDR3 sequence: CASSSSDLGTDTQYF. As DNA, the CDR3 is TGTGCCAGCAGCTCCTCCGATTTGGGCACAGATACGCAGTATTTT.